This record looks at one T cell receptor (beta chain) sequence and its context. The antigen remains undetermined. PCR employed 60 Vbeta and 13 Jbeta primers. The method was immunoSEQ multiplex PCR; TCRdb's version includes in-frame clones alone and lacks a portion of them. The sample has 75,000 to 90,000 clones; the top ten hold 1.4% to 1.5%. The sample belongs to a study of cytomegalovirus exposure and HLA in healthy donors. General study points: In a later analysis, 15,000 to 20,000 TCR beta sequences were associated with HLA alleles at 0.05 false discovery rate. What was likely a sequencing artifact was a cluster of highly shared sequence variants. Certain indistinguishable V segments, among them TRBV6-2 and TRBV6-3, were excluded.

Germline CDR1 reads MDHEN; CDR2 reads SYDVKM. This CDR3 is built from 14 residues. Trimming cost V 6 bases and J 6 bases, with 15 bases left between them. Sequenced material: PBMCs. This clonotype originated in a woman aged 60-75 years in good health and CMV-seronegative. The chain employs TRBV28 and TRBJ1-5, with no clear D. In DNA form, the CDR3 reads TGTGCCAGCAGAAGTTGGTTGGCAACTCAGCCCCAGCATTTT. Protein sequence: CASRSWLATQPQHF.